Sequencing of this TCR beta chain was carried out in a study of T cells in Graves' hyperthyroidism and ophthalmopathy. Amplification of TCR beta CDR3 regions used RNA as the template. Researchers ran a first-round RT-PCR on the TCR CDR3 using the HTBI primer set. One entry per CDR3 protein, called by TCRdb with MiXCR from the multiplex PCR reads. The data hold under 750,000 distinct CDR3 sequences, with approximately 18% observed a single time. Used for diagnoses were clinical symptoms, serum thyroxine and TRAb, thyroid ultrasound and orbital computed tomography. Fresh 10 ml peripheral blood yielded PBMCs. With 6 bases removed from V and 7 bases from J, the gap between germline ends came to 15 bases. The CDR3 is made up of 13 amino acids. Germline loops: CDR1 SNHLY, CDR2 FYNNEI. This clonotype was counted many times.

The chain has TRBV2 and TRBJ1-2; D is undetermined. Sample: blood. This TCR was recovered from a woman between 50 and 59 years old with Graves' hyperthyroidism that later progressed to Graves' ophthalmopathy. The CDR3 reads CASSLLESGGYTF. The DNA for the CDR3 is TGTGCCAGCAGCCTCCTGGAGTCGGGTGGCTACACCTTC.